The 24 T cell receptor beta chains below all came from one sample that was sequenced in a study of T cells in Graves' hyperthyroidism and ophthalmopathy. RNA transcripts served as the template for amplifying TCR beta CDR3 regions. An initial round of RT-PCR targeting the TCR CDR3 relied on the HTBI primer set. TCRdb reprocessed the multiplex PCR reads via MiXCR and lists one record per CDR3 protein. This table has roughly 380,000 distinct CDR3 sequences, 15% to 20% appearing once. Sample: blood. These receptors were obtained from a woman between 40 and 55 years old with Graves' ophthalmopathy.

In this sample, this clonotype turned up a few times. This chain joins TRBV12-3 or TRBV12-4 and TRBJ2-2, with TRBD2 identical over 13 bases. This CDR3 is 16 amino acids long. V shed 6 bases and J 7 bases; nucleotides not matched to a gene: 8. The CDR3 is CASSLGTSGKVGELFF. As DNA, the CDR3 is TGTGCCAGCAGCCTCGGGACTAGCGGGAAGGTCGGGGAGCTGTTTTTT.

This clonotype was recorded at least ten times. The chain carries TRBV19 and TRBJ1-5, with TRBD1 matching over 7 bases. CDR1 and CDR2 (germline): LNHDA, SQIVND (reference sequence). The J segment lost 0 bases and the V segment lost 1 base, leaving 6 bases of the junction unmatched. This CDR3 is built from 17 residues. CDR3 protein: CASSIATGRPSNQPQHF. For the CDR3, the DNA is TGTGCCAGTAGTATAGCGACAGGGCGTCCTAGCAATCAGCCCCAGCATTTT.

This clonotype appeared many times. The V and J genes are TRBV5-1 and TRBJ1-1; unclear D gene. The germline V and J ends were trimmed by 1 base and 2 bases, with 12 bases remaining between them. The CDR3 length is 15 residues. Germline values: CDR1 SGHRS, CDR2 YFSETQ. CDR3 sequence reads: CASSLTSQRNTEAFF. CDR3 DNA sequence: TGCGCCAGCAGCTTGACCTCACAGAGAAACACTGAAGCTTTCTTT.

Ten or more counts support this clonotype. The genes are TRBV7-2 and TRBJ1-1; 10 bases are shared with TRBD1. From germline, CDR1 is SGHTA and CDR2 FQGNSA. V lost 4 bases and J lost 5; bases outside the gene matches: 4. This CDR3 comprises 14 residues. Here the CDR3 reads CASSSDRGRTEAFF. The CDR3 DNA reads as TGTGCCAGCAGCTCGGACAGGGGGAGGACTGAAGCTTTCTTT.

This clonotype was observed many times. This sequence joins TRBV11-1 and TRBJ2-7; D remains ambiguous. The V end lost 2 bases, the J end lost 2 bases, and 19 bases lay between the germline ends. The CDR3 is 17 residues long. CDR1 SGHAT and CDR2 FQDESV come from the germline V gene (reference sequence). This chain's CDR3 is CASSLIGVGFQAYEQYF. DNA for the CDR3: TGTGCCAGCAGCTTAATTGGAGTCGGGTTTCAAGCCTACGAGCAGTACTTC.

This clonotype came up many times. This chain uses TRBV7-2 with TRBJ2-7; 8 bases agree with TRBD1. Germline CDR1 reads SGHTA; CDR2 reads FQGNSA. This CDR3 region has 15 residues. V shed 2 bases and J 3 bases; nucleotides not matched to a gene: 6. CDR3 coding DNA: TGTGCCAGCAGCTTACAACAGGGGGTAGACTACGAGCAGTACTTC. Protein sequence: CASSLQQGVDYEQYF.

Many counts were recorded for this clonotype. The chain uses TRBV6-5 and TRBJ2-5; D gene unclear. V shed 7 bases and J shed 1 base, with 10 bases lying between them. Germline-derived CDR1 and CDR2 are MNHEY and SVGAGI. The CDR3 is 13 amino acids. CDR3 sequence: CASTPQAQETQYF. The CDR3 nucleotides read TGTGCCAGCACCCCCCAGGCCCAAGAGACCCAGTACTTC.

This clonotype was recorded at least ten times. This rearrangement joins TRBV27 to TRBJ2-7; D uncertain. V was shortened by 6 bases and J by 0 bases, with 9 bases between the two germline ends. The CDR3 totals 13 residues. Germline values: CDR1 MNHEY, CDR2 SMNVEV (reference sequence). CDR3 DNA: TGTGCCAGCAGACCCCAATCCTCCTACGAGCAGTACTTC. It specifies CASRPQSSYEQYF.

This clonotype was detected many times. This chain joins TRBV28 and TRBJ2-7, with TRBD2 identical over 8 bases. Germline lookup yields CDR1 MDHEN and CDR2 SYDVKM. The CDR3 is 14 amino acids. Trimming took 5 bases from V and 2 from J; bases not matched to a gene: 5. In nucleotides, the CDR3 is TGTGCCAGCAGTGATAGCGGGGATGCCTACGAGCAGTACTTC. Amino acid sequence: CASSDSGDAYEQYF.

This clonotype was seen at least ten times. V and J are TRBV6-1 and TRBJ1-2; D call uncertain. Germline V CDR1 and CDR2: MNHNS, SASEGT. V was pared by 4 bases and J by 6 bases, with 6 bases between. This CDR3 has 11 amino acids. This chain's CDR3 is CASSVMNGYTF. CDR3 nucleotide sequence: TGTGCCAGCAGTGTCATGAATGGCTACACCTTC.

This clonotype occurred many times. The J gene is TRBJ2-5, the V gene TRBV6-1; 10 bases align to TRBD2. CDR3 size: 17 residues. J lost 4 bases, V lost 4 bases, and 12 bases had no gene match. Germline V gene sequence: CDR1 MNHNS, CDR2 SASEGT. The CDR3 region is CASSAVGSGRIRETQYF. In DNA form, the CDR3 reads TGTGCCAGCAGTGCGGTGGGTAGCGGGAGGATACGAGAGACCCAGTACTTC.

This clonotype was counted many times. V usage is TRBV4-1 and J usage is TRBJ2-5; a possible D gene is TRBD1 (5 bases). Looked up from germline, CDR1 is MGHRA and CDR2 is YSYEKL. V was pared by 0 bases and J by 4 bases, with 12 bases between. The CDR3 runs to 15 residues. The CDR3: CASSQDVTERETQYF. The CDR3 coding sequence is TGCGCCAGCAGCCAAGATGTGACAGAGCGAGAGACCCAGTACTTC.

V usage is TRBV29-1 and J usage is TRBJ2-5; no clear D gene. This CDR3 has 10 amino acids. The germline V gene encodes CDR1 SQVTM and CDR2 ANQGSEA. V lost 8 bases and J lost 5, with 9 bases in between. The CDR3 here is CSLPRETQYF. In DNA form, the CDR3 reads TGCAGCCTCCCTAGGGAGACCCAGTACTTC.

There are many counts of this clonotype. CDR3 sequence (DNA): TGTGCCAGCAGGGGTGATGGCTCCTCCTACGAGCAGTACTTC. This sequence encodes CASRGDGSSYEQYF. The chain combines TRBV12-3 or TRBV12-4 with TRBJ2-7; D ambiguous. V was shortened by 6 bases and J by 0 bases, with 12 bases between the two germline ends. This CDR3 contains 14 residues.

In its sample, this clonotype was seen many times. The chain recombines TRBV14 with TRBJ1-2, with 8 bases fitting TRBD1. The CDR3 sequence is 15 residues long. Germline V lookup: CDR1 SGHDN, CDR2 FVKESK. Losses at the gene ends were 5 bases for V and 4 bases for J; bases not matched to a gene: 9. The CDR3 sequence is CASSTDRAGSYGYTF. CDR3 in DNA: TGTGCCAGCAGCACGGACAGGGCTGGAAGCTATGGCTACACCTTC.

The CDR3 DNA sequence: TGTGCCAGCAGTTTTCGACTAGCGCGGTACGAGCAGTACTTC. Encoded protein: CASSFRLARYEQYF. V gene TRBV27 combines with J gene TRBJ2-7, with TRBD2 matching 8 bases. The CDR3 is 14 residues long. The trim removed 3 bases at V and 4 bases at J, leaving 5 bases unmatched. The germline V gene has CDR1 MNHEY and CDR2 SMNVEV (reference sequence).

Many counts were recorded for this clonotype. The rearrangement joins TRBV27 to TRBJ1-2, with a possible D match to TRBD1 (5 bases). The CDR3 has 14 amino acids. V lost 2 bases, J lost 5 bases, and 12 bases lay in between. CDR1 MNHEY and CDR2 SMNVEV come from the germline V gene (reference sequence). CDR3 region: CASSLGGPLYGYTF. DNA of the CDR3: TGTGCCAGCAGTTTAGGGGGTCCCCTATATGGCTACACCTTC.

This clonotype has a count of ten or more. V usage is TRBV12-3 or TRBV12-4 and J usage is TRBJ2-5; unclear D gene. Deletions cut 6 bases from V and 4 bases from J, with 12 bases between. CDR3 length: 13 amino acids. CDR3 bases: TGTGCCAGCAGATCAGGAGTTCCAGAGACCCAGTACTTC. Its protein product is CASRSGVPETQYF.

The table lists this clonotype with many counts. In DNA form, the CDR3 reads TGTGCCAGCAGCCTGGCTAGCTACGAGCAGTACTTC. It yields the protein CASSLASYEQYF. J is TRBJ2-7 and V is TRBV2; D gene unclear. Germline values: CDR1 SNHLY, CDR2 FYNNEI. V was clipped by 6 bases and J by 3 bases, with 9 bases between them. CDR3 length equals 12 residues.

The chain has TRBV6-5 and TRBJ1-2, with 7 bases fitting TRBD1. V shed 0 bases, J shed 8 bases, and the junction held 12 bases outside the gene matches. Germline V lookup: CDR1 MNHEY, CDR2 SVGAGI. This CDR3 is 16 amino acids long. CDR3 sequence: CASSYSTGQGVGGYTF. CDR3 nucleotides: TGTGCCAGCAGTTACTCAACAGGGCAGGGGGTTGGAGGCTACACCTTC.

This sequence joins TRBV9 and TRBJ2-1; D is perhaps TRBD2 (5 bases). Germline V gene data show CDR1 as SGDLS and CDR2 as YYNGEE. The V and J ends lost 3 bases and 6 bases respectively, with 13 bases between them. The CDR3 has 14 amino acids. CDR3 in DNA: TGTGCCAGCAGCGGGGCTAGCCGAGGCAATGAGCAGTTCTTC. This codes for CASSGASRGNEQFF. Complete variable domain (other parts from reference TRBV9 and TRBJ2-1): DSGVTQTPKHLITATGQRVTLRCSPRSGDLSVYWYQQSLDQGLQFLIQYYNGEERAKGNILERFSAQQFPDLHSELNLSSLELGDSALYFCASSGASRGNEQFFGPGTRLTVL.

This clonotype was detected many times. The V and J genes are TRBV28 and TRBJ2-3; 7 nucleotides line up with TRBD2. CDR1 is MDHEN, CDR2 SYDVKM, per germline. Losses at the gene ends were 3 bases for V and 0 bases for J; bases not matched to a gene: 3. CDR3 length: 15 amino acids. The CDR3 bases are TGTGCCAGCAGTTTGCCGGGACTAAGCACAGATACGCAGTATTTT. It codes for CASSLPGLSTDTQYF.

This chain links TRBV18 with TRBJ2-2; 9 bases are a match to TRBD1. The CDR3 covers 14 residues. Germline trimming cut 5 bases from V and 5 bases from J; bases unmatched to any gene: 3. The germline V gene has CDR1 KGHSH and CDR2 LQKENI. The CDR3 region has the DNA TGTGCCAGCTCAACAGGGGGCCGGACCGGGGAGCTGTTTTTT. This gives the protein CASSTGGRTGELFF.

The V gene is TRBV12-3 or TRBV12-4, the J gene TRBJ1-1; 9 bases line up with TRBD1. Unmatched junction bases numbered 6, after V lost 6 bases and J lost 1 base. This CDR3 has 15 residues. This CDR3 reads CASSRGTGPNTEAFF. CDR3 DNA sequence: TGTGCCAGCAGCAGGGGGACAGGGCCGAACACTGAAGCTTTCTTT.